The entry below gives a single T cell receptor (beta chain) sequence along with its context. In the authors' workflow: For nucleated cells, counts were estimated from reference gene primer amplification. The repertoire was sequenced with immunoSEQ multiplex PCR; TCRdb's copy has only in-frame clones and lacks some. Clonal size and the V and J genes are those of that table, whereas D and trimming came from the DNA. The sample has about 370,000 clones; around 87% are singletons. The sample belongs to a study of blood T cell repertoires in COVID-19. Study information: The United States, Italy and Spain were the sources of the acute and convalescent COVID-19 samples.

The Seattle patients joined while their infection was active and were tracked longitudinally afterward. This sequence originates from a woman younger than 45 with COVID-19, enrolled during active disease. Sequenced material: peripheral blood.

The CDR3 DNA is TGTGCCAGCAGCAGACTAGCGGGAGCCAATGAGCAGTTCTTC. This gives the protein CASSRLAGANEQFF. This chain uses TRBV2 with TRBJ2-1, with 12 nucleotides matching TRBD2. Per germline, CDR1 SNHLY and CDR2 FYNNEI. V dropped 6 bases and J dropped 6; count of bases not matched to a gene: 3. This CDR3 contains 14 residues.